A selection of T cell receptor beta chains follows, all from one sample in a study of cytomegalovirus exposure and HLA in healthy donors. Method: immunoSEQ multiplex PCR; TCRdb's copy keeps in-frame clones and lacks some. Among around 100,000 clones listed, 81% were seen once. The sample comprised PBMCs. The receptors originated from a woman aged 70 to 79 in good health and CMV-seropositive. Both conserved end residues are part of each CDR3. Fields, in order: D gene, J gene, clone size, V gene, CDR3 protein, CDR3 DNA. D genes are given only for firm matches. Size is stated for part of the rows, as once, few or many counts, or as a class when the clone is expanded.

d_call: .
j_call: TRBJ1-1
clone_size: .
v_call: TRBV6-4
cdr3_aa: CASSDTDRNTEAFF
cdr3_nt: TGTGCCAGCAGTGACACGGACAGGAACACTGAAGCTTTCTTT

d_call: TRBD2
j_call: TRBJ2-4
clone_size: .
v_call: TRBV7-2
cdr3_aa: CASSPGGGGGNIQYF
cdr3_nt: TGTGCCAGCAGCCCTGGGGGGGGAGGCGGAAACATTCAGTACTTC

d_call: TRBD2
j_call: TRBJ2-1
clone_size: .
v_call: TRBV5-1
cdr3_aa: CASSLGRKALAGPSSYNEQFF
cdr3_nt: TGCGCCAGCAGCTTGGGGAGGAAGGCTCTAGCGGGCCCATCCTCCTACAATGAGCAGTTCTTC

d_call: .
j_call: TRBJ2-2
clone_size: .
v_call: TRBV5-8
cdr3_aa: CASSPRGGPGELFF
cdr3_nt: TGTGCCAGCAGCCCCAGGGGAGGGCCAGGGGAGCTGTTTTTT

d_call: TRBD2
j_call: TRBJ2-1
clone_size: few
v_call: TRBV2
cdr3_aa: CASRRTSGSPNEQFF
cdr3_nt: TGTGCCAGCAGGCGGACTAGCGGGAGCCCCAATGAGCAGTTCTTC

d_call: .
j_call: TRBJ2-3
clone_size: .
v_call: TRBV15
cdr3_aa: CATSRGTGLTDTQYF
cdr3_nt: TGTGCCACCAGCAGAGGAACAGGGCTGACAGATACGCAGTATTTT

d_call: .
j_call: TRBJ2-5
clone_size: .
v_call: TRBV29-1
cdr3_aa: CTGGWSETQYF
cdr3_nt: TGCACCGGGGGTTGGTCGGAGACCCAGTACTTC

d_call: TRBD2
j_call: TRBJ2-1
clone_size: .
v_call: TRBV7-2
cdr3_aa: CASSLGTSGGGEQFF
cdr3_nt: TGTGCCAGCAGCTTAGGGACTAGCGGGGGCGGGGAGCAGTTCTTC

d_call: TRBD1
j_call: TRBJ1-1
clone_size: .
v_call: TRBV10-3
cdr3_aa: CATWTGGFEAFF
cdr3_nt: TGTGCCACTTGGACAGGGGGCTTTGAAGCTTTCTTT

d_call: .
j_call: TRBJ1-4
clone_size: .
v_call: TRBV7-9
cdr3_aa: CASSLGGGRGEKLFF
cdr3_nt: TGTGCCAGCAGCCTAGGGGGGGGGCGAGGTGAAAAACTGTTTTTT